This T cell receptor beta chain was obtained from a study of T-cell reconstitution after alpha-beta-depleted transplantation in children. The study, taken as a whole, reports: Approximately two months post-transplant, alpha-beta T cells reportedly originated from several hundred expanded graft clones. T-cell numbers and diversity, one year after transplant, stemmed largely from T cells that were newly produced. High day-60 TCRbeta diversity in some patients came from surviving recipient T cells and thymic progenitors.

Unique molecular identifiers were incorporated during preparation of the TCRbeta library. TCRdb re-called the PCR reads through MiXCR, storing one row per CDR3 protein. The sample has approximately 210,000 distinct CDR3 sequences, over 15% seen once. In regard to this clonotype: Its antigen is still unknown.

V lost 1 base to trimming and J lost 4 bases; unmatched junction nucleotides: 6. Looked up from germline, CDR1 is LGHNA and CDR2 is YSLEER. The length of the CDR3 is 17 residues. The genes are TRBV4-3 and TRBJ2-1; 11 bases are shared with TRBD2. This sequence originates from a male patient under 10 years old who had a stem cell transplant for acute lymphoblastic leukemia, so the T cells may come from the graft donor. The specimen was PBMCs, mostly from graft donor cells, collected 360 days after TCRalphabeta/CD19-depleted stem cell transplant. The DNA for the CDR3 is TGCGCCAGCAGCCAAGGGGCCACTAGCGGGGGTTACAATGAGCAGTTCTTC. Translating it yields CASSQGATSGGYNEQFF.